The rows below give T cell receptor beta chains drawn from one sample of a study of CD8+CD57+ T cells in acquired aplastic anemia. TCRdb itself ran the reads through MiXCR, one entry per CDR3 protein. The sample holds roughly 200,000 distinct CDR3 sequences, roughly 60% seen once. Sequencing input: sorted CD4+, CD8+, or CD8+CD57+ T cells (not recorded which) from PBMCs. These receptors all stem from a human donor with aplastic anemia. Each CDR3 is given with its conserved first and last residue. A D gene is named only where the DNA matches it firmly. Part of the rows lack a size; the others show once, few, many or a class for expanded clones.

TRBV2	TRBJ1-5	NA	NA	TGTGCCAGCAGTGATGGCGGAGGGAATCAGCCCCAGCATTTT	CASSDGGGNQPQHF
TRBV2	TRBJ2-7	NA	NA	TGTGCCAGCGTTCTCCAGGACTCCTACGAGCAGTACTTC	CASVLQDSYEQYF
TRBV10-3	TRBJ1-2	NA	NA	TGTGCCATCAGTGACGTGGACGTTAACTATGGCTACACCTTC	CAISDVDVNYGYTF
TRBV14	TRBJ1-6	NA	many	TGTGCCAGCAGCCAAGAACTTTGGTATTCACCCCTCCACTTT	CASSQELWYSPLHF
TRBV3-1	TRBJ2-5	NA	once	TGTGCCAGCAGCCAACCCCAACCGGCGACCCAGTACTTC	CASSQPQPATQYF
TRBV7-2	TRBJ1-3	TRBD1	NA	TGTGCCAGCAGCCCAGGGGGAGGGCCTGGAAACACCATATATTTT	CASSPGGGPGNTIYF
TRBV20-1	TRBJ2-7	NA	NA	TGCAGTGCTAGGGGCCTCTCCTACGAGCAGTACTTC	CSARGLSYEQYF
TRBV10-1	TRBJ2-2	TRBD1	many	TGCGCCAGCAGTACGGGACAGACGAACACCGGGGAGCTGTTTTTT	CASSTGQTNTGELFF
TRBV19	TRBJ2-6	NA	NA	TGTGCCAGTAGTACCCGGAGCGCCTACGTCCTGACTTTC	CASSTRSAYVLTF
TRBV6-2/TRBV6-3	TRBJ1-2	NA	many	TGTGCCAGCAGAGCTAACTATGGCTACACCTTC	CASRANYGYTF
TRBV19	TRBJ1-1	NA	many	TGTGCCAGTAGTTCCAGGGGTTGGACTGAAGCTTTCTTT	CASSSRGWTEAFF
TRBV30	TRBJ1-1	TRBD1	many	TGTGCCTGGAGGAAAGAGGACAGGGACACTGAAGCTTTCTTT	CAWRKEDRDTEAFF
TRBV7-3	TRBJ2-3	NA	NA	TGTGCCAGCAGCTTAGTCAGGGAACGTACGCAGTATTTT	CASSLVRERTQYF
TRBV19	TRBJ1-6	NA	NA	TGTGCCAGTAGTATAGGTATCTATAATTCACCCCTCCACTTT	CASSIGIYNSPLHF
TRBV29-1	TRBJ1-2	TRBD1	NA	TGCAGCGTTGCGGGGCAGGGGGCGGCCTATGGCTACACCTTC	CSVAGQGAAYGYTF
TRBV12-3/TRBV12-4	TRBJ1-2	NA	many	TGTGCCAGCAGACAGGGAAGCACCTTC	CASRQGSTF
TRBV2	TRBJ1-4	NA	few	TGTGCCAGCAGACAGGAGGGTCTTTCTTTTGAAAAACTGTTTTTT	CASRQEGLSFEKLFF
TRBV2	TRBJ1-6	NA	NA	TGTGCCAGCAGCCCCAGGGGAGGTACACCCCTCCACTTT	CASSPRGGTPLHF
TRBV7-9	TRBJ2-5	TRBD2	NA	TGTGCCAGCAGCTATTCGGGGGGGCCTGAAGAGACCCAGTACTTC	CASSYSGGPEETQYF
TRBV24-1	TRBJ2-2	TRBD1	NA	TGTGCCACCAGTGATTTGCGTGGGACAGGGGAAACCGGGGAGCTGTTTTTT	CATSDLRGTGETGELFF
TRBV9	TRBJ2-7	NA	NA	TGTGCCAGCAGCGTAGACAACTCCTACGAGCAGTACTTC	CASSVDNSYEQYF
TRBV20-1	TRBJ2-7	NA	NA	TGCAGTGCCTCCGGGCGAACTACGGGCGAGCAGTACTTC	CSASGRTTGEQYF
TRBV10-3	TRBJ2-3	NA	NA	TGTGCCATCAGCTCGGGGGGGACAGGGAGTTCAGATACGCAGTATTTT	CAISSGGTGSSDTQYF